The 27 T cell receptor beta chains below all came from one sample that was sequenced in a study of T cell repertoires in cytomegalovirus infection. TCRdb re-called the reads with MiXCR, one entry per CDR3 protein. The sample carries roughly 300,000 distinct CDR3 sequences, roughly 9.5% recorded once. The sample consisted of PBMCs. These receptors were obtained from a human donor in good health (CMV status not recorded). Some clones in this sample may be carry-over from other donors' samples.

The sample holds a few counts of this clonotype. The CDR3 nucleotides read TGTGCCACGCATTCGGGACTAGCGGGTTTCAATGAGCAGTTCTTC. Translating it yields CATHSGLAGFNEQFF. The rearrangement uses TRBV6-2 or TRBV6-3 and TRBJ2-1, with 12 bases fitting TRBD2. The V and J ends lost 10 bases and 6 bases, in that order; junction bases with no gene match: 10. The CDR3 has 15 amino acids. From germline, CDR1 is MNHEY and CDR2 SVGEGT.

This clonotype was observed many times. CDR3 loop: CASSERGGVKLYEQYF. CDR3 in DNA: TGTGCCAGCAGTGAGCGAGGAGGGGTAAAGTTATACGAGCAGTACTTC. The V call is TRBV12-3 or TRBV12-4, the J call TRBJ2-7; a possible D gene is TRBD2 (6 bases). V lost 5 bases and J 4 bases, leaving 21 bases between the germline ends. This CDR3 spans 16 amino acids.

The chain joins TRBV4-3 to TRBJ2-4; TRBD1 matches at 10 bases. CDR1 and CDR2 from the germline V gene are LGHNA and YSLEER. The CDR3 has 18 amino acids. Trimming at V came to 1 base and at J to 3 bases, leaving 9 bases not matched to a gene. This CDR3 is CASSQARTGGVGKNIQYF. In nucleotides, the CDR3 is TGCGCCAGCAGCCAAGCAAGGACAGGGGGGGTGGGCAAAAACATTCAGTACTTC.

The chain recombines TRBV12-3 or TRBV12-4 with TRBJ1-5; 8 bases align to TRBD1. The J segment lost 9 bases and the V segment lost 8 bases, leaving 6 bases of the junction unmatched. The CDR3 runs to 12 residues. CDR3 DNA: TGTGCCAGCGCACAGGGGGTCGTGCCCCAGCATTTT. Its protein product is CASAQGVVPQHF.

This clonotype was seen only a few times. The V call is TRBV5-4, the J call TRBJ2-2; perhaps TRBD1 as D (6 bases). The CDR3 consists of 17 residues. Germline CDR1 SGHNT, CDR2 YYREEE (reference sequence). Trimming shortened V by 0 bases and J by 0 bases, and 12 bases separated the two germline ends. The CDR3 loop reads CASSLGIGTTNTGELFF. The CDR3 DNA follows: TGTGCCAGCAGCTTGGGTATCGGGACAACGAACACCGGGGAGCTGTTTTTT.

The chain employs TRBV15 and TRBJ2-5; D perhaps matches TRBD1 (6 bases). Trimming removed 2 bases at V and 3 bases at J, with 19 bases between. The CDR3 consists of 17 residues. The germline V gene has CDR1 LNHNV and CDR2 YYDKDF (reference sequence). CDR3 loop: CATSRLTGTLREETQYF. CDR3 DNA: TGTGCCACCAGCAGACTGACCGGGACACTCCGGGAAGAGACCCAGTACTTC. The whole variable domain, remainder taken from reference TRBV15 and TRBJ2-5, is DAMVIQNPRYQVTQFGKPVTLSCSQTLNHNVMYWYQQKSSQAPKLLFHYYDKDFNNEADTPDNFQSRRPNTSFCFLDIRSPGLGDTAMYLCATSRLTGTLREETQYFGPGTRLLVL.

This clonotype was found many times. The chain couples TRBV5-4 to TRBJ2-2; no reliable D call. The CDR3 consists of 14 residues. Germline V CDR1 and CDR2: SGHNT, YYREEE (reference sequence). V lost 5 bases to trimming and J lost 2 bases, with 10 bases between them. CDR3: CASSLRSNTGELFF. The CDR3 DNA sequence: TGTGCCAGCAGTTTAAGGTCAAACACCGGGGAGCTGTTTTTT.

This clonotype was picked up a small number of times. The chain uses TRBV28 and TRBJ1-1; weak D call: TRBD1 (6 bases). The ends were cut back, 6 bases at V and 8 bases at J, with 13 bases in the middle. This CDR3 is 12 amino acids long. CDR1 and CDR2 (germline): MDHEN, SYDVKM. The CDR3 DNA reads TGTGCCAGCAGCCTAGGGGGGAAGGAAGCTTTCTTT. As protein: CASSLGGKEAFF. The entire variable domain, with the rest obtained from reference TRBV28 and TRBJ1-1, is as follows: DVKVTQSSRYLVKRTGEKVFLECVQDMDHENMFWYRQDPGLGLRLIYFSYDVKMKEKGDIPEGYSVSREKKERFSLILESASTNQTSMYLCASSLGGKEAFFGQGTRLTVV.

This clonotype was seen repeatedly, ten times or more. J is TRBJ2-1 and V is TRBV6-2 or TRBV6-3; 10 bases align to TRBD1. From germline, CDR1 is MNHEY and CDR2 SVGEGT. The CDR3 runs 17 residues. Losses at the gene ends were 6 bases for V and 6 bases for J; bases not matched to a gene: 14. CDR3 residues: CASRTTPRDRGINEQFF. CDR3 sequence (DNA): TGTGCCAGCAGAACGACCCCCCGGGACAGGGGAATCAATGAGCAGTTCTTC.

This clonotype showed up just a few times. Here the CDR3 DNA reads TGCAGCGTTGATGAAGGGGGTGGTACTGAAGCTTTCTTT. Translation: CSVDEGGGTEAFF. The chain is built from TRBV29-1 and TRBJ1-1; weak D call: TRBD1 (6 bases). CDR3 length: 13 residues. Germline V gene sequence: CDR1 SQVTM, CDR2 ANQGSEA. V was cut by 3 bases and J by 5 bases, with 13 bases left in between.

There are a few counts of this clonotype. The V call is TRBV5-1, the J call TRBJ2-5; D is possibly TRBD2 (6 bases). This CDR3 contains 14 residues. Trimming cost V 5 bases and J 5 bases, with 16 bases left between them. Germline V lookup: CDR1 SGHRS, CDR2 YFSETQ. This CDR3 reads CASRLDGGTETQYF. The CDR3 nucleotides are TGCGCCAGCAGACTAGACGGAGGGACTGAGACCCAGTACTTC.

This clonotype was observed many times. The J gene is TRBJ1-1, the V gene TRBV7-2, with D perhaps matching TRBD1 (6 bases). CDR1 and CDR2 from the germline V gene are SGHTA and FQGNSA. The CDR3 is 13 amino acids. V lost 2 bases, J lost 8 bases, and 12 bases lay in between. For the CDR3, the DNA is TGTGCCAGCAGCTTATGGGACACGAGAGAAGCTTTCTTT. Translating gives CASSLWDTREAFF.

A note on this clonotype: This may be a read error, as it is one base from a much larger clone. The gene calls are TRBV4-1 and TRBJ1-2, with a possible D match to TRBD1 (5 bases). The CDR3 has 14 residues. V gave up 2 bases and J gave up 7 bases, with 14 bases separating them. The germline gives CDR1 MGHRA, CDR2 YSYEKL. The CDR3 sequence is CASSQTQVDGGYTF. Here the CDR3 DNA reads TGCGCCAGCAGCCAAACACAGGTGGATGGTGGCTACACCTTC.

The gene calls are TRBV18 and TRBJ2-7; D gene ambiguous. V lost 3 bases, J lost 5 bases, and 14 bases lay in between. This CDR3 is built from 14 residues. Germline lookup yields CDR1 KGHSH and CDR2 LQKENI. The CDR3: CASSPTIRGDEQYF. The DNA for the CDR3 is TGTGCCAGCTCACCGACAATTCGAGGTGACGAGCAGTACTTC.

This clonotype was found a few times. The chain recombines TRBV25-1 with TRBJ2-5; D might be TRBD1 or TRBD2, each matching 6 bases. The germline CDR1 and CDR2 sequences are MGHDK and SYGVNS. The CDR3 is made up of 14 amino acids. The V and J ends lost 10 bases and 5 bases respectively, with 20 bases between them. The CDR3 reads CATEVGGSRETQYF. Written as DNA, the CDR3 is TGTGCCACCGAAGTCGGGGGCAGTCGGGAGACCCAGTACTTC.

Of note for this clonotype: A much larger clone is a single base away; this may be a read error. This sequence joins TRBV15 and TRBJ1-2; D unresolved. V lost 0 bases and J lost 6, with 14 bases in between. Germline V gene lookup returns CDR1 LNHNV and CDR2 YYDKDF (reference sequence). There are 15 residues in the CDR3. This chain's CDR3 is CATSRDRTLSDGYTF. CDR3 DNA: TGTGCCACCAGCAGAGATAGGACCCTAAGCGATGGCTACACCTTC.

This clonotype was seen a few times. The chain recombines TRBV7-8 with TRBJ2-7, with TRBD1 identical over 9 bases. Germline CDR1 is SGHVS and CDR2 is FQNEAQ. After removal of 6 bases from V and 2 bases from J, the junction contained 8 bases not matched to a gene. CDR3 size: 15 residues. CDR3 in amino acids: CASRPTGGLTYEQYF. As DNA, the CDR3 is TGTGCCAGCAGGCCAACAGGGGGCCTAACCTACGAGCAGTACTTC.

This clonotype has a count of ten or more. This chain joins TRBV7-9 and TRBJ2-7, with 10 bases fitting TRBD2. CDR3 length: 14 amino acids. CDR1 is SEHNR, CDR2 FQNEAQ, per germline (reference sequence). V shed 5 bases and J 7 bases; nucleotides not matched to a gene: 8. The CDR3 region has the DNA TGTGCCAGCAGCGATCATAGCGGGAGGCGTGAGCAGTACTTC. It translates to CASSDHSGRREQYF.

This clonotype occurred a few times. The rearrangement joins TRBV28 to TRBJ2-5, with 12 bases identical to TRBD1. CDR3 length equals 18 residues. The trim removed 6 bases at V and 5 bases at J, leaving 16 bases unmatched. Germline-derived CDR1 and CDR2 are MDHEN and SYDVKM. The chain's CDR3 is CASRLRPGQGAGSETQYF. CDR3 coding DNA: TGTGCCAGCAGGTTACGCCCGGGACAGGGGGCGGGTAGCGAGACCCAGTACTTC.

The sample holds many counts of this clonotype. V usage is TRBV27 and J usage is TRBJ2-5; D is possibly TRBD1 (5 bases). The V gene's germline CDR1 is MNHEY and CDR2 SMNVEV (reference sequence). V lost 5 bases and J 2 bases, leaving 15 bases between the germline ends. This CDR3 comprises 15 residues. The CDR3 region is CASSLFRVSQETQYF. CDR3 nucleotide sequence: TGTGCCAGCAGTCTGTTCAGGGTTTCTCAAGAGACCCAGTACTTC.

There are many counts of this clonotype. V and J are TRBV7-6 and TRBJ1-1; no firm D call. The V end was cut by 1 base, the J end by 0 bases, with 15 bases between. Germline loops: CDR1 SGHVS, CDR2 FNYEAQ. This CDR3 spans 17 amino acids. In nucleotides, the CDR3 is TGTGCCAGCAGCTTAGGTCTGAGGGCAGCGCTGAACACTGAAGCTTTCTTT. Its protein product is CASSLGLRAALNTEAFF. Looking up the rest from reference TRBV7-6 and TRBJ1-1 gives the full variable domain: GAGVSQSPRYKVTKRGQDVALRCDPISGHVSLYWYRQALGQGPEFLTYFNYEAQQDKSGLPNDRFSAERPEGSISTLTIQRTEQRDSAMYRCASSLGLRAALNTEAFFGQGTRLTVV.

This clonotype was detected ten times or more. The chain carries TRBV7-2 and TRBJ2-7; D gene unclear. The V gene lost 2 bases and the J gene lost 3 bases, with 11 bases spanning the gap. CDR1 and CDR2 (germline): SGHTA, FQGNSA. The CDR3 sequence is 14 residues long. The CDR3: CASSLYARVYEQYF. The CDR3 region has the DNA TGTGCCAGCAGCTTATACGCGAGAGTCTACGAGCAGTACTTC. Filled out from reference TRBV7-2 and TRBJ2-7, the complete variable domain reads GAGVSQSPSNKVTEKGKDVELRCDPISGHTALYWYRQSLGQGLEFLIYFQGNSAPDKSGLPSDRFSAERTGGSVSTLTIQRTQQEDSAVYLCASSLYARVYEQYFGPGTRLTVT.

This clonotype was recorded at least ten times. The rearrangement uses TRBV7-2 and TRBJ2-7; D is undetermined. V was cut by 4 bases and J by 4 bases, with 14 bases left in between. CDR1 and CDR2 (germline): SGHTA, FQGNSA. There are 14 residues in the CDR3. The CDR3 protein is CASSSRPGGYEQYF. The CDR3 DNA reads as TGTGCCAGCAGCTCCCGGCCAGGTGGTTACGAGCAGTACTTC.

This clonotype has at least ten counts. This rearrangement joins TRBV7-8 to TRBJ2-3; D gene uncertain. The CDR3 contains 14 residues. Looked up from germline, CDR1 is SGHVS and CDR2 is FQNEAQ. V was shortened by 3 bases and J by 0 bases, with 7 bases between the two germline ends. The CDR3 loop is CASSLQRSTDTQYF. The CDR3 region has the DNA TGTGCCAGCAGCTTGCAGAGAAGCACAGATACGCAGTATTTT.

This clonotype occurred a few times. V usage is TRBV30 and J usage is TRBJ1-1, with D maybe TRBD1 (6 bases). Trimming shortened V by 3 bases and J by 5 bases, and 13 bases separated the two germline ends. CDR1 and CDR2 from the germline V gene are GTSNPN and SVGIG (reference sequence). The CDR3 runs to 13 residues. DNA of the CDR3: TGTGCCTGGAGGGGCAGGGGAACAACTGAAGCTTTCTTT. It specifies CAWRGRGTTEAFF. The full variable domain, with the rest looked up from reference TRBV30 and TRBJ1-1, is SQTIHQWPATLVQPVGSPLSLECTVEGTSNPNLYWYRQAAGRGLQLLFYSVGIGQISSEVPQNLSASRPQDRQFILSSKKLLLSDSGFYLCAWRGRGTTEAFFGQGTRLTVV.

This clonotype has at least ten counts. This chain joins TRBV7-2 and TRBJ2-3; TRBD2 aligns across 10 bases. Trimming cost V 1 base and J 6 bases; bases outside gene matches: 7. The germline V gene encodes CDR1 SGHTA and CDR2 FQGNSA. The CDR3 contains 16 residues. DNA for the CDR3: TGTGCCAGCAGCTTAGATCTAGCGGGAGCTCTCGATACGCAGTATTTT. This sequence encodes CASSLDLAGALDTQYF.

The chain carries TRBV2 and TRBJ1-2, with TRBD1 as a possible D gene (5 bases). V dropped 11 bases and J dropped 11 bases, with 18 bases sitting between them. The CDR3 runs to 11 residues. Germline assignment: CDR1 SNHLY and CDR2 FYNNEI. The CDR3 DNA sequence: TGTGCCGACGGGGGAGACATAGGGTACACCTTC. Amino acids: CADGGDIGYTF.